This passage covers 28 T cell receptor beta chains from one sample sequenced in a study of blood T cell repertoires in COVID-19. Measured with immunoSEQ multiplex PCR; TCRdb has only the in-frame clones, and not every one. Found here are 160,000 or so clones, roughly 80% of them singletons; the top ten hold roughly 0.52%. The source material was peripheral blood. The receptors stem from a man aged 60 to 75 with acute or convalescent COVID-19.

The chain employs TRBV6-5 and TRBJ1-3, with a tentative D call TRBD1 (6 bases). Germline V gene sequence: CDR1 MNHEY, CDR2 SVGAGI. The germline V and J ends were trimmed by 9 bases and 6 bases, with 18 bases remaining between them. This CDR3 is 14 amino acids long. The CDR3 DNA sequence: TGTGCCAGTAAAGTACAGGGAATAGCAAACACCATATATTTT. Protein product: CASKVQGIANTIYF.

This sequence joins TRBV27 and TRBJ1-1; D possibly corresponds to TRBD1 (5 bases). V was clipped by 7 bases and J by 1 base, with 16 bases between them. Germline V lookup: CDR1 MNHEY, CDR2 SMNVEV (reference sequence). There are 15 residues in the CDR3. Written as DNA, the CDR3 is TGTGCCAGCATCCCTTGGACATTAGCGAACACTGAAGCTTTCTTT. Protein: CASIPWTLANTEAFF.

The gene calls are TRBV28 and TRBJ2-7; D might be TRBD2 (5 bases). CDR1 is MDHEN, CDR2 SYDVKM, per germline. Between the trimmed V and J ends, which lost 4 bases and 0 bases, there was a span of 13 bases. The CDR3 length is 15 residues. CDR3 sequence reads: CASSSLAESSYEQYF. CDR3 sequence (DNA): TGTGCCAGCAGTTCCCTAGCCGAAAGCTCCTACGAGCAGTACTTC.

This chain connects TRBV5-4 to TRBJ2-1, with 8 bases fitting TRBD2. Losses at the gene ends were 4 bases for V and 6 bases for J; bases not matched to a gene: 18. This CDR3 is 18 amino acids long. Germline V gene data show CDR1 as SGHNT and CDR2 as YYREEE (reference sequence). The CDR3: CASSPGGGGLVSPNEQFF. The CDR3 DNA follows: TGTGCCAGCAGCCCCGGGGGGGGAGGACTAGTATCCCCCAATGAGCAGTTCTTC.

The V and J genes are TRBV19 and TRBJ2-2; 9 positions agree with TRBD2. Per the germline V gene, CDR1 is LNHDA and CDR2 is SQIVND (reference sequence). The CDR3 loop spans 16 amino acids. J lost 4 bases, V lost 5 bases, and 8 bases had no gene match. The CDR3 region has the DNA TGTGCCAGTAGTCACCCTAGCGGGGTACGCACCGGGGAGCTGTTTTTT. The encoded protein is CASSHPSGVRTGELFF.

This chain uses TRBV6-5 with TRBJ1-2, with 11 bases matching TRBD1. Germline trimming cut 7 bases from V and 10 bases from J; bases unmatched to any gene: 11. Germline loops: CDR1 MNHEY, CDR2 SVGAGI. The CDR3 runs 14 residues. CDR3 nucleotide sequence: TGTGCCAGCACCAACCCGCGGACAGGGGGCGACTACACCTTC. Its protein product is CASTNPRTGGDYTF.

The chain is built from TRBV28 and TRBJ1-2; 10 nucleotides line up with TRBD1. This CDR3 is built from 15 residues. V trimming: 6 bases; J trimming: 4 bases; junction bases outside the gene matches: 8. CDR1 is MDHEN and CDR2 is SYDVKM in the germline V gene. CDR3 sequence: CASSPGTGVLYGYTF. The CDR3 DNA sequence: TGTGCCAGCAGCCCCGGGACAGGGGTGCTCTATGGCTACACCTTC.

The rearrangement uses TRBV19 and TRBJ2-2; tentative D call: TRBD1 (5 bases). This CDR3 comprises 13 residues. Germline V gene data show CDR1 as LNHDA and CDR2 as SQIVND (reference sequence). V was shortened by 6 bases and J by 4 bases, with 9 bases between the two germline ends. CDR3 region: CASSRAVTGELFF. The CDR3 coding sequence is TGTGCCAGTAGCAGGGCCGTCACCGGGGAGCTGTTTTTT.

This clone was detected a few times. V is TRBV18 and J is TRBJ1-5; no clear D. V was clipped by 1 base and J by 2 bases, with 6 bases between them. Germline CDR1 KGHSH, CDR2 LQKENI. The CDR3 length is 14 residues. The CDR3 DNA follows: TGTGCCAGCTCACCACTCGCAGGCAATCAGCCCCAGCATTTT. Its translation is CASSPLAGNQPQHF.

The chain recombines TRBV12-3 or TRBV12-4 with TRBJ1-1; D unclear. V was clipped by 10 bases and J by 0 bases, with 12 bases between them. The length of the CDR3 is 13 residues. CDR3 in amino acids: CATRWAMNTEAFF. In DNA form, the CDR3 reads TGTGCCACCAGGTGGGCTATGAACACTGAAGCTTTCTTT.

The rearrangement joins TRBV5-5 to TRBJ2-7; D not certain. This CDR3 region has 14 residues. The germline CDR1 and CDR2 sequences are SGHKS and YYEKEE (reference sequence). The V and J ends lost 4 bases and 4 bases respectively, with 15 bases between them. The CDR3 nucleotides read TGTGCCAGCAGCCCCGGAATAGCTTGGTACGAGCAGTACTTC. Protein: CASSPGIAWYEQYF.

The chain employs TRBV4-3 and TRBJ1-2; D gene unclear. Trimming stripped 0 bases from V and 6 bases from J, with 14 bases between. This CDR3 has 15 residues. CDR1 and CDR2 (germline): LGHNA, YSLEER. For the CDR3, the DNA is TGCGCCAGCAGCCAAGATTTCGGGGATAGGGATGGCTACACCTTC. Encoded protein: CASSQDFGDRDGYTF.

The V and J genes are TRBV21-1 and TRBJ2-7; the table's D gene call, TRBD2, was not cross checked with the DNA. TRBV21-1 is a listed pseudogene. The CDR3 extends over 15 amino acids. Here the CDR3 reads CASSPRGRSSYEQYF. CDR3 nucleotides: TGTGCCAGCAGCCCCCGCGGGAGGAGCTCCTACGAGCAGTACTTC.

In regard to this clone: Within the sample, other DNA sequences also encode this same CDR3. V usage is TRBV28 and J usage is TRBJ2-1; no firm D call. This CDR3 comprises 11 residues. In germline, CDR1 is MDHEN, CDR2 SYDVKM. The V gene lost 3 bases and the J gene lost 7 bases, with 4 bases spanning the gap. The CDR3 is CASSFRNEQFF. CDR3 nucleotide sequence: TGTGCCAGCAGTTTTCGGAATGAGCAGTTCTTC.

This chain connects TRBV28 to TRBJ1-5; D gene unclear. Looked up from germline, CDR1 is MDHEN and CDR2 is SYDVKM. V was pared by 3 bases and J by 4 bases, with 7 bases between. This CDR3 is 13 amino acids long. CDR3 residues: CASSFQWNQPQHF. The CDR3 nucleotides read TGTGCCAGCAGTTTTCAGTGGAATCAGCCCCAGCATTTT.

V usage is TRBV5-1 and J usage is TRBJ1-1, with D perhaps matching TRBD1 (6 bases). Germline loops: CDR1 SGHRS, CDR2 YFSETQ. Trimming took 5 bases from V and 1 from J, leaving 9 bases between them. This CDR3 contains 13 residues. The CDR3 sequence is CASRQGANTEAFF. The CDR3 coding sequence is TGCGCCAGCAGACAGGGAGCGAACACTGAAGCTTTCTTT. Full variable domain (rest looked up from reference TRBV5-1 and TRBJ1-1): KAGVTQTPRYLIKTRGQQVTLSCSPISGHRSVSWYQQTPGQGLQFLFEYFSETQRNKGNFPGRFSGRQFSNSRSEMNVSTLELGDSALYLCASRQGANTEAFFGQGTRLTVV.

This chain joins TRBV7-9 and TRBJ2-2; 8 positions agree with TRBD1. Germline V gives CDR1 SEHNR, CDR2 FQNEAQ (reference sequence). Trimming took 5 bases from V and 6 from J; bases not matched to a gene: 5. CDR3 length: 14 amino acids. CDR3 protein: CASSARTGSGELFF. The CDR3 DNA follows: TGTGCCAGCAGCGCCCGGACAGGGTCCGGGGAGCTGTTTTTT.

The chain employs TRBV5-1 and TRBJ2-2; 9 bases are a match to TRBD2. The V gene's germline CDR1 is SGHRS and CDR2 YFSETQ. This CDR3 has 15 amino acids. J gave up 5 bases and V 5 bases, and 7 bases lay outside the gene matches. The CDR3 protein is CASSRLADTTGELFF. The CDR3 nucleotides read TGCGCCAGCAGTCGACTAGCGGATACAACCGGGGAGCTGTTTTTT.

The V call is TRBV7-3, the J call TRBJ2-2; 10 nucleotides match TRBD1. The CDR3 runs 17 residues. Germline CDR1 and CDR2: SGHTA and FQGTGA. The V segment lost 3 bases and the J segment 0 bases; nucleotides outside the gene matches: 4. CDR3 coding DNA: TGTGCCAGCAGCTTGACAGGGGGCACGGCGAACACCGGGGAGCTGTTTTTT. Its protein is CASSLTGGTANTGELFF.

V and J are TRBV6-1 and TRBJ2-7, with 7 bases identical to TRBD1. Per the germline V gene, CDR1 is MNHNS and CDR2 is SASEGT. The ends lost 0 bases at V and 4 bases at J; junction bases unmatched: 6. The CDR3 extends over 15 amino acids. Here the CDR3 reads CASSEAEQGWYEQYF. DNA for the CDR3: TGTGCCAGCAGTGAAGCGGAACAGGGGTGGTACGAGCAGTACTTC.

This rearrangement joins TRBV5-1 to TRBJ2-1, with TRBD1 as a possible D gene (6 bases). Looked up from germline, CDR1 is SGHRS and CDR2 is YFSETQ. The CDR3 runs to 15 residues. The V and J ends lost 8 bases and 6 bases respectively, with 21 bases between them. The CDR3 loop is CASRLSVTGGNEQFF. CDR3 in DNA: TGCGCCAGTCGCTTATCGGTGACAGGTGGCAATGAGCAGTTCTTC. Supplemented by reference TRBV5-1 and TRBJ2-1, the full variable domain reads KAGVTQTPRYLIKTRGQQVTLSCSPISGHRSVSWYQQTPGQGLQFLFEYFSETQRNKGNFPGRFSGRQFSNSRSEMNVSTLELGDSALYLCASRLSVTGGNEQFFGPGTRLTVL.

This clone has at least ten counts. In DNA form, the CDR3 reads TGCGCCAGCAGCTTGGAGGGGGCAGTAGGGGCGGAGGACCAGTACTTC. Translated, it gives CASSLEGAVGAEDQYF. The rearrangement uses TRBV5-1 and TRBJ2-5; 7 bases map to TRBD1. Trimming cost V 0 bases and J 10 bases; bases outside gene matches: 15. Germline lookup yields CDR1 SGHRS and CDR2 YFSETQ. The CDR3 has 16 residues.

On this clone itself: Germline and junction disagree at one end, which may indicate a read error. The CDR3 sequence is CASSSDRVGNNEQFF. The CDR3 DNA follows: TGTGCTAGCAGCTCCGACAGGGTTGGAAACAATGAGCAGTTCTTC. The chain carries TRBV7-7 and TRBJ2-1, with 7 nucleotides matching TRBD1. Per the germline V gene, CDR1 is SSHAT and CDR2 is FNYEAQ (reference sequence). The CDR3 length is 15 residues.

The V gene is TRBV6-5, the J gene TRBJ2-7, with a weak D call TRBD1 (6 bases). This CDR3 spans 15 amino acids. From germline, CDR1 is MNHEY and CDR2 SVGAGI. V lost 2 bases and J lost 2, with 13 bases in between. The CDR3 coding sequence is TGTGCCAGCAGTTACGCCTACAAGGGGGCCTACGAGCAGTACTTC. Its translation: CASSYAYKGAYEQYF.

This clone appeared a single time. The J gene is TRBJ2-7, the V gene TRBV21-1; TRBD1 was called by the table and not checked on the DNA. TRBV21-1 is marked as a pseudogene. The CDR3 runs to 14 residues. The chain's CDR3 is CAIPELGRTYEQYF. DNA for the CDR3: TGTGCCATTCCGGAACTGGGCCGGACCTACGAGCAGTACTTC.

The gene calls are TRBV9 and TRBJ1-1; tentative D call: TRBD1 (6 bases). V lost 4 bases and J lost 0, with 13 bases in between. The CDR3 spans 15 residues. Germline CDR1 reads SGDLS; CDR2 reads YYNGEE. CDR3 coding DNA: TGTGCCAGCAGCCCAAGACAGGTCCTGAACACTGAAGCTTTCTTT. This codes for CASSPRQVLNTEAFF.

This rearrangement joins TRBV6-5 to TRBJ1-3, with D possibly being TRBD1 (5 bases). CDR3 size: 14 residues. The germline V gene encodes CDR1 MNHEY and CDR2 SVGAGI. The ends were cut back, 0 bases at V and 7 bases at J, with 10 bases in the middle. DNA of the CDR3: TGTGCCAGCAGTTACTCGCAGGGATGGAACACCATATATTTT. This translates into CASSYSQGWNTIYF.

The V call is TRBV18, the J call TRBJ2-2, with 9 positions matching TRBD2. Germline CDR1 KGHSH, CDR2 LQKENI. The CDR3 totals 16 residues. Trimming took 6 bases from V and 2 from J; bases not matched to a gene: 7. DNA for the CDR3: TGTGCCAGCTCGCGGACTAGCGCTAGAAACACCGGGGAGCTGTTTTTT. The encoded protein is CASSRTSARNTGELFF.